Below, 17 T cell receptor delta chains from the same sample are listed, as sequenced in a study of gamma-delta chains in newborns, infants, children (dated by TCRdb to the late 2010s). Sequencing relied on an Illumina MiSeq. TCRdb reprocessed the public data with the CATT caller; entries with the same nucleotide sequence were combined afterwards. The sample table shows about 11,000 delta-chain clones, and roughly 9% are seen once. Of the sample, approximately 9% falls within the top ten clones. The source material was blood. The receptors come from a child who was a newborn, infant or young child, either healthy, febrile or measles-vaccinated (not recorded which).

About this clone itself: Relative to the germline gene, one junction end is altered; a read error may explain this. The genes are TRDV2 and TRDJ3, with 11 bases aligning to TRDD3. This CDR3 is 20 amino acids long. From germline, CDR1 is GEAIGNYY and CDR2 EKD. Here the CDR3 DNA reads TGTGCCTGGGACACCGTACTGGGGGATAAAAGCTCCTGGGACACCCGACAGATGTTTTTC. It is translated as CAWDTVLGDKSSWDTRQMFF.

The chain joins TRDV2 to TRDJ1; 10 bases align to TRDD3. The germline V gene encodes CDR1 GEAIGNYY and CDR2 EKD. After removal of 0 bases from V and 0 bases from J, the junction contained 9 bases not matched to a gene. CDR3 length equals 18 residues. The chain's CDR3 is CACDTLILGDSYTDKLIF. Written as DNA, the CDR3 is TGTGCCTGTGACACCTTGATACTGGGGGATTCGTACACCGATAAACTCATCTTT.

This chain uses TRDV2 with TRDJ3, with 7 bases lining up with TRDD3. The CDR3 totals 18 residues. After removal of 4 bases from V and 0 bases from J, the junction contained 8 bases not matched to a gene. Germline CDR1 GEAIGNYY, CDR2 EKD. CDR3 protein: CACDHTGESSWDTRQMFF. Written as DNA, the CDR3 is TGTGCCTGTGATCATACTGGGGAAAGCTCCTGGGACACCCGACAGATGTTTTTC.

This clone appeared a few times. The chain links TRAV29/DV5 to TRDJ1; TRDD3 matches 8 bases. Trimming cost V 0 bases and J 0 bases; bases outside gene matches: 1. The CDR3 is made up of 14 amino acids. Germline CDR1 NSMFDY, CDR2 ISSIKDK. The CDR3 nucleotides read TGTGCAGCAAGCGTTGGGGGATACACCGATAAACTCATCTTT. This encodes CAASVGGYTDKLIF.

The genes are TRDV2 and TRDJ1, with 10 bases fitting TRDD3. Trimming removed 0 bases from V and 5 bases from J; junction bases left unmatched: 14. The CDR3 is 18 amino acids. Germline lookup yields CDR1 GEAIGNYY and CDR2 EKD. CDR3 protein: CACDTVTSTGGSKDKLIF. CDR3 nucleotide sequence: TGTGCCTGTGACACCGTGACTTCTACTGGGGGATCCAAAGATAAACTCATCTTT.

The chain is built from TRDV2 and TRDJ1; 8 positions match TRDD3. The ends lost 9 bases at V and 0 bases at J; junction bases unmatched: 26. The CDR3 spans 20 residues. Germline V CDR1 and CDR2: GEAIGNYY, EKD. The CDR3 here is CARDPVRSTGGRRYTDKLIF. The CDR3 DNA reads TGTGCCCGCGACCCGGTTCGGAGTACTGGGGGTCGACGCTACACCGATAAACTCATCTTT.

This clone showed up just a few times. This chain uses TRDV2 with TRDJ1, with 13 bases aligning to TRDD3. Germline lookup yields CDR1 GEAIGNYY and CDR2 EKD. CDR3 length equals 19 residues. Trimming cost V 0 bases and J 0 bases; bases outside gene matches: 9. CDR3 in DNA: TGTGCCTGTGACACCGTACTGGGGGATACGCGCCCCTACACCGATAAACTCATCTTT. It translates to CACDTVLGDTRPYTDKLIF.

This clone was counted a few times. A read error is possible here, since a much larger clone lies one base away. Other nucleotide sequences in the sample specify the same CDR3. CDR3 residues: CACDPAGPGGGRTDKLIF. Written as DNA, the CDR3 is TGTGCCTGTGACCCAGCGGGCCCGGGTGGGGGAAGGACCGATAAACTCATCTTT. The chain employs TRDV2 and TRDJ1; 7 bases are shared with TRDD3. The germline gives CDR1 GEAIGNYY, CDR2 EKD. J gave up 2 bases and V 3 bases, and 17 bases lay outside the gene matches. The CDR3 is 18 amino acids.

This clone was detected once. One junction end disagrees with the germline gene, perhaps due to a read error. In the same sample, other DNA sequences code for this CDR3. The chain joins TRDV1 to TRDJ1, with D tentatively TRDD1 or TRDD3 (5 bases each). Per germline, CDR1 TSWWSYY and CDR2 QGS. This CDR3 has 17 residues. The CDR3 nucleotides are TGTGCTCTAGGGGAAATCGAAGCCGCCCCGTACACCGATAAACTCATCTTT. Residues: CALGEIEAAPYTDKLIF.

In the case of this clone: A read error may explain this, as a much larger clone is one base away. The same CDR3 arises from other DNA sequences in this sample as well. The chain carries TRDV2 and TRDJ1; 12 positions match TRDD3. The CDR3 runs 16 residues. In germline, CDR1 is GEAIGNYY, CDR2 EKD. CDR3 protein: CACDKLGDTRADKLIF. Here the CDR3 DNA reads TGTGCCTGCGACAAACTGGGGGATACTAGGGCCGATAAACTCATCTTT.

Concerning this clone: A far larger clone differs by one base, so this is likely a read error. At the DNA level, this CDR3 is encoded by other sequences in the same sample as well. This CDR3 is CACDTLLYTDKLIF. The CDR3 coding sequence is TGTGCCTGTGACACGTTGCTGTACACCGATAAACTCATCTTT. The V and J genes are TRDV2 and TRDJ1; D is unclear. CDR3 length equals 14 residues. V lost 1 base and J 0 bases, leaving 8 bases between the germline ends. CDR1 GEAIGNYY and CDR2 EKD come from the germline V gene.

V usage is TRDV2 and J usage is TRDJ1, with 8 nucleotides matching TRDD3. V lost 1 base and J lost 3; bases outside the gene matches: 3. Germline V gives CDR1 GEAIGNYY, CDR2 EKD. The CDR3 runs 14 residues. The CDR3 coding sequence is TGTGCCTGTGACACGGGATACGCGTCCGATAAACTCATCTTT. Translating gives CACDTGYASDKLIF.

The genes are TRDV2 and TRDJ1; 12 bases are a match to TRDD3. The length of the CDR3 is 20 residues. Germline V lookup: CDR1 GEAIGNYY, CDR2 EKD. V shed 3 bases and J 1 base; nucleotides not matched to a gene: 17. In nucleotides, the CDR3 is TGTGCCTGTGACGCCTTACTGGGGGATACCAACCTTGTGGGCACCGATAAACTCATCTTT. Protein sequence: CACDALLGDTNLVGTDKLIF.

This clone has just a few counts. A clone one base away is much larger, so this may be a read error. The same CDR3 can be traced to other DNA sequences in this sample. This rearrangement joins TRDV2 to TRDJ3; 12 nucleotides match TRDD3. The CDR3 consists of 20 residues. V lost 0 bases to trimming and J lost 0 bases; unmatched junction nucleotides: 5. Per the germline V gene, CDR1 is GEAIGNYY and CDR2 is EKD. CDR3 sequence: CACDTVLGDTSSWDTRQMFF. Here the CDR3 DNA reads TGTGCCTGTGACACCGTGCTGGGGGATACGAGCTCCTGGGACACCCGACAGATGTTTTTC.

CDR3 DNA sequence: TGTGCCTGTGTAGGACTGGGGGACACCGATAAACTCATCTTT. Translated: CACVGLGDTDKLIF. V usage is TRDV2 and J usage is TRDJ1; 8 bases agree with TRDD3. Germline CDR1 and CDR2: GEAIGNYY and EKD. The CDR3 totals 14 residues. Trimming removed 5 bases from V and 0 bases from J; junction bases left unmatched: 4.

This clone was seen only a few times. V and J are TRDV2 and TRDJ3, with 11 bases aligning to TRDD3. CDR1 is GEAIGNYY, CDR2 EKD, per germline. This CDR3 is 19 amino acids long. The ends lost 3 bases at V and 2 bases at J; junction bases unmatched: 8. The CDR3 DNA reads as TGTGCCTGTGACGTACTGGGGGATAGGGCTACCTGGGACACCCGACAGATGTTTTTC. It is translated as CACDVLGDRATWDTRQMFF.

The chain joins TRDV2 to TRDJ3; TRDD3 agrees at 11 bases. V shed 0 bases and J 0 bases; nucleotides not matched to a gene: 12. The CDR3 length is 22 residues. Germline CDR1 GEAIGNYY, CDR2 EKD. The CDR3 sequence: CACDTWGIRGMVHSWDTRQMFF. Here the CDR3 DNA reads TGTGCCTGTGACACCTGGGGGATACGCGGTATGGTCCACTCCTGGGACACCCGACAGATGTTTTTC.